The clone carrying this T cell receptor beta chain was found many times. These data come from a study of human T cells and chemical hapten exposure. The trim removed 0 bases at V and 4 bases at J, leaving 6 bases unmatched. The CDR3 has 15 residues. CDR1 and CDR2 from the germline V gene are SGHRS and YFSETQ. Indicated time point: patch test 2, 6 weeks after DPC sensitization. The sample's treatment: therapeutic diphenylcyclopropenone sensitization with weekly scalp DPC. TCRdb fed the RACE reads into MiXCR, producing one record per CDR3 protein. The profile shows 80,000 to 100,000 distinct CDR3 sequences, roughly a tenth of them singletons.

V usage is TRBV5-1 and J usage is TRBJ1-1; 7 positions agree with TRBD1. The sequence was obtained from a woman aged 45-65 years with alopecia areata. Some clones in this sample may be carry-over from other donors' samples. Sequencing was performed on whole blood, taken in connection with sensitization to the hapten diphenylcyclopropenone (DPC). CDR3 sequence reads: CASSLVAGGATEAFF. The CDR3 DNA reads TGCGCCAGCAGCTTGGTGGCAGGGGGTGCCACTGAAGCTTTCTTT.